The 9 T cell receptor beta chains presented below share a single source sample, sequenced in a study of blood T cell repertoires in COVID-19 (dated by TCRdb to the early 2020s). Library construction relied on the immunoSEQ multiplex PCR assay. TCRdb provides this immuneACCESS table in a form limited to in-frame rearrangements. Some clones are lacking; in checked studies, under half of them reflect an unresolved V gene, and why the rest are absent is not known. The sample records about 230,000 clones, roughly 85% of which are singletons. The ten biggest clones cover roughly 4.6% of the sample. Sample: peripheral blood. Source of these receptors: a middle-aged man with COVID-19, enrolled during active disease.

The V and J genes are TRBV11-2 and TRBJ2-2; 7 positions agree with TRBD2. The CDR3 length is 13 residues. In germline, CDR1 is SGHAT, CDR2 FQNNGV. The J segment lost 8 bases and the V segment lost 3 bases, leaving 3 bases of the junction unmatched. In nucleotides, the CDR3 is TGTGCCAGCAGCTTCGGACTAGATGGGGAGCTGTTTTTT. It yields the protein CASSFGLDGELFF.

For the CDR3, the DNA is TGCAGCGTTGGGCAACGTATGGACACTGAAGCTTTCTTT. Protein sequence: CSVGQRMDTEAFF. The chain is built from TRBV29-1 and TRBJ1-1, with no clear D. The CDR3 spans 13 residues. Trimming removed 4 bases at V and 3 bases at J, with 12 bases between. Germline V lookup: CDR1 SQVTM, CDR2 ANQGSEA.

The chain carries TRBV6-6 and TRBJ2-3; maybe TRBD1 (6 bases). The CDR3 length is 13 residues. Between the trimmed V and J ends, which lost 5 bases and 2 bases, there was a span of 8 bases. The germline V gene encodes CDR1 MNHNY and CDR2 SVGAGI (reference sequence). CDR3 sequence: CASSTGHTDTQYF. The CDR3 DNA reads TGTGCCAGCAGTACGGGACACACAGATACGCAGTATTTT.

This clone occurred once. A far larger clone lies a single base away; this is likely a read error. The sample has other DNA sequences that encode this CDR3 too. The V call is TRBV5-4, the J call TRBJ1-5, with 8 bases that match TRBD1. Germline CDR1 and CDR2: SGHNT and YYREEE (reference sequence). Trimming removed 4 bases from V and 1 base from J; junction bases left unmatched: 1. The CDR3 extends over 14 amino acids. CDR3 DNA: TGTGCCAGCAGCCGACAGGGGAGCAATCAGCCCCAGCATTTT. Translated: CASSRQGSNQPQHF.

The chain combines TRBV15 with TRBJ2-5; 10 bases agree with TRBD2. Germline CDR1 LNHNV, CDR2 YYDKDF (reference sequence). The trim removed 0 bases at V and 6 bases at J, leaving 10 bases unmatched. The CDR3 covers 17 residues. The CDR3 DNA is TGTGCCACCAGCAGAGAGGGCCAGCGGGGGGGCGTGAAGACCCAGTACTTC. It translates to CATSREGQRGGVKTQYF.

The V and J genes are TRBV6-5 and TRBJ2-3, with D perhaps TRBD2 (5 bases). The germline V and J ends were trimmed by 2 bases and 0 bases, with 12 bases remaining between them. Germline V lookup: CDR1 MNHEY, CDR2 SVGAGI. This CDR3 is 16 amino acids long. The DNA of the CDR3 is TGTGCCAGCAGTTACGGGAGCCACCGAAGCACAGATACGCAGTATTTT. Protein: CASSYGSHRSTDTQYF.

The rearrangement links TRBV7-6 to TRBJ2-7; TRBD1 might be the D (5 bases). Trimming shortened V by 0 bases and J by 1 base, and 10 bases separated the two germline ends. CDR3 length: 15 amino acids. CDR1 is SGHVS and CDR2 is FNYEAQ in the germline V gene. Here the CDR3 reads CASSLASDTSYEQYF. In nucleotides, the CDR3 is TGTGCCAGCAGCTTAGCGTCGGACACGTCCTACGAGCAGTACTTC.

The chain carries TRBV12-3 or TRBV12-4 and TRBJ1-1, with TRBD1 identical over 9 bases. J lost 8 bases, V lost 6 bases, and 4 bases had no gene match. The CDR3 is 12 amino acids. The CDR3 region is CASRPTGGEAFF. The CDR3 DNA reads TGTGCCAGCAGACCCACAGGGGGCGAAGCTTTCTTT.

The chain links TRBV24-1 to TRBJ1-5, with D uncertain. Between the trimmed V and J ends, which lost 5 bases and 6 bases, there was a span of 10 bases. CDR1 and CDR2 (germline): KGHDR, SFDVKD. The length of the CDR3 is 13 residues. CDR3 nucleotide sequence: TGTGCCACCAGTGTCGGAGGAGGTCAGCCCCAGCATTTT. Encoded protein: CATSVGGGQPQHF.